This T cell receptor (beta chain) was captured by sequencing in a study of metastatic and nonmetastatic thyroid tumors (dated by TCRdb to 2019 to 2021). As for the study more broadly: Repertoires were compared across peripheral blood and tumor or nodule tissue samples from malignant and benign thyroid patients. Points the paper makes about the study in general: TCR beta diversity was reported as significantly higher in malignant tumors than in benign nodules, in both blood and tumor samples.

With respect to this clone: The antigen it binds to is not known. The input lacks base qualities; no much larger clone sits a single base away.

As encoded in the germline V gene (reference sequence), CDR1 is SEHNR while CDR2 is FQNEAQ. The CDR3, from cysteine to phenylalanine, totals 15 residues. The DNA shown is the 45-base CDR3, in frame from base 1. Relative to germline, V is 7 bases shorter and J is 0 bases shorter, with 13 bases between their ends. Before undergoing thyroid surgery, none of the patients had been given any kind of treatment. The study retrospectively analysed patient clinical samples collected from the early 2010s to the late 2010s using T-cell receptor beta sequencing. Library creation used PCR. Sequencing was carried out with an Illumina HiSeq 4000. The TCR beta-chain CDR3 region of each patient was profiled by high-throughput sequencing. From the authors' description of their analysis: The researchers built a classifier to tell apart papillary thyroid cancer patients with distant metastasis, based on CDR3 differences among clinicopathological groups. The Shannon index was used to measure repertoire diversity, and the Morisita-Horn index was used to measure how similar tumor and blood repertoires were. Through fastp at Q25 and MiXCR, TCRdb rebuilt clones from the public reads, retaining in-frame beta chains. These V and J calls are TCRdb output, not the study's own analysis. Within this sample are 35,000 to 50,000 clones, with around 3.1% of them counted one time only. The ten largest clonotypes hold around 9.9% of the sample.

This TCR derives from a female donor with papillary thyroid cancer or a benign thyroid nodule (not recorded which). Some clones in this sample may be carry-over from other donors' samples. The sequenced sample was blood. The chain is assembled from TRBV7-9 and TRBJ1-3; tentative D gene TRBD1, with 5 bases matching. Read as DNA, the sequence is TGTGCCAGCATCAGCGGGGGGTACTCTGGAAACACCATATATTTT. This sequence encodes CASISGGYSGNTIYF.